Sequencing of this T cell receptor (beta chain) was carried out in a study of patients and donors after allogeneic stem cell transplantation. In germline, CDR1 is SQVTM, CDR2 ANQGSEA. There are 15 residues in the CDR3. Trimming removed 6 bases at V and 5 bases at J, with 23 bases between. Via MiXCR, TCRdb re-called the RT-PCR reads, giving one row per CDR3 protein. The table has about 960,000 distinct CDR3 sequences, more than 15% seen once. The chain employs TRBV29-1 and TRBJ2-7, with a tentative D call TRBD2 (6 bases). This clonotype was sampled from a human donor who was either an allogeneic HSCT recipient or a stem cell or donor lymphocyte infusion donor (not recorded which). It is not recorded whose cells these are; they may come from a transplant donor. The sample taken for sequencing was blood, either unsorted or a sorted T cell fraction (not recorded which). DNA of the CDR3: TGCAGCGTGGCTTCCAAAATAGCGGAACTCCACGAGCAGTACTTC. Encoded protein: CSVASKIAELHEQYF.